This T cell receptor beta chain was observed in a study of cytomegalovirus exposure and HLA in healthy donors. It was with 60 Vbeta and 13 Jbeta primers that the PCR ran. Assay used: immunoSEQ multiplex PCR; TCRdb lists only in-frame clones, some missing. The table includes about 200,000 clones, around 81% detected once. The length of the CDR3 is 16 residues. Per the germline V gene, CDR1 is SGHRS and CDR2 is YFSETQ. V gave up 4 bases and J gave up 0 bases, with 17 bases separating them. The sequenced sample was PBMCs. The V gene is TRBV5-1, the J gene TRBJ2-7; D is perhaps TRBD1 (6 bases). This TCR derives from a man aged 25-45 years in good health and CMV-seronegative. CDR3 residues: CASSLGHWLGSYEQYF. For the CDR3, the DNA is TGCGCCAGCAGCCTGGGACACTGGCTTGGCTCCTACGAGCAGTACTTC. Together with reference TRBV5-1 and TRBJ2-7, the CDR3 gives the full variable domain: KAGVTQTPRYLIKTRGQQVTLSCSPISGHRSVSWYQQTPGQGLQFLFEYFSETQRNKGNFPGRFSGRQFSNSRSEMNVSTLELGDSALYLCASSLGHWLGSYEQYFGPGTRLTVT.